This TCR beta chain was profiled in a study of neurological immune-mediated disorders (dated by TCRdb to about 2019). With regard to the full study: Using UMI-based sequencing, the study compared peripheral blood TCR-beta repertoires from patients with HTLV-I-associated myelopathy (HAM/TSP), patients with multiple sclerosis, and healthy controls. Longitudinal samples, technical triplicates and paired sorted CD4+ and CD8+ T-cell subsets, alongside PBMC samples, were included among the approximately 98 TCR-beta libraries. The cohort comprised roughly 69 subjects: roughly 14 HAM/TSP patients, some 34 multiple sclerosis patients and about 20 healthy controls. The study at large found these results: TCR clonal expansion was greatest in HAM/TSP patients and smallest in MS patients, who ranked below even healthy controls. No identical CDR3 amino acid sequences were shared among expanded clones across subjects, suggesting private TCR-beta repertoires in all groups.

The healthy controls were volunteers from a blood bank in Maryland, USA. TCR libraries for sorted subsets were made from roughly 1 million sorted CD4+ or CD8+ T cells. Peripheral blood was subjected to Ficoll-Hypaque density gradient centrifugation to isolate PBMCs, which were then cryopreserved in liquid nitrogen. The study also sequenced paired sorted CD4+ and CD8+ subsets from healthy controls, HAM/TSP patients and MS patients. To synthesize cDNA, template-switch 5'RACE was performed with a primer carrying a 10-nucleotide random unique molecular identifier so that each TCR transcript was tagged. Every sequencing run covered 15-18 subjects and yielded more than 180 million TCR-beta sequences. The RNeasy kit was used to extract total RNA. The KAPA Real-time Library Amplification kit was used to amplify TCR-beta VDJ regions with primers for the TCR constant region and the 5'RACE anchor. Sample indexes and Illumina adaptors were added in a first PCR, and a second PCR then increased library yield. After Ampure bead purification, the roughly 650 bp TCR product was size-selected on a 2% E-gel SizeSelection system. Before pooling, library quality was checked on a Bioanalyzer, concentration was measured with Qubit, and libraries were quantified with the Kapa Library Quantification kit. An Illumina HiSeq 2500 sequenced the libraries paired-end 2 x 150 bp. To increase sequence diversity, about 23-32% phiX was spiked into each library pool. Per the original workflow: Quality-filtered reads were processed with the UMI-based MiGEC pipeline, and over 85% of raw TCR sequences were removed by the MiGEC pipeline during error correction. IMGT germline references were used for alignment of VDJ genes, and clonotypes were defined by a unique CDR3 amino acid sequence together with V-J genes. Clonal expansion, Shannon diversity and CDR3 relatedness (CalcPairwiseDistances, ClusterSamples) were evaluated with VDJtools, and phylogenetic trees were built with CLCbio workbench. A clone was classed as expanded if it had 8 or more unique UMIs, a cutoff based on coefficient-of-variation modelling across technical triplicates. TCRdb cleaned the public reads at Q25 with fastp, built clones with MiXCR and kept in-frame beta chains. Here each entry gathers all rows of one CDR3 protein and keeps the most common genes and DNA. TCRdb's processing, not the study's, gives the V and J calls here. The sample has some 14,000 distinct CDR3 sequences on record, approximately 7.6% of them singletons. Around a quarter of the sample is in the top ten clones.

This clonotype came up many times. Its antigen is unknown. There are no base qualities to consult, and no much larger clone falls within one base. The TCR sequence derives from a woman in her thirties or forties in good health. The specimen was CD8+ T cells from blood.

The nucleotides are TGTGCCAGCAGTTTACCGACGGAGCTGGCCCCCGCTCGGCATAATTCACCCCTCCACTTT. Protein translation: CASSLPTELAPARHNSPLHF. The chain is assembled from TRBV12-3 or TRBV12-4 and TRBJ1-6, with no confident D gene call. Taken from cysteine to phenylalanine, the CDR3 has 20 residues. Solely the CDR3 DNA is kept, with 60 bases framed from the first base. Trimming removed 2 bases from V and 5 bases from J, leaving 25 bases between the germline ends.